The sequence of this T cell receptor beta chain was determined in a study of T-cell reconstitution after alpha-beta-depleted transplantation in children. Study conclusions and caveats: Several hundred rapidly expanded clones from non-depleted graft cells reportedly supplied alpha-beta T cells about two months post-transplant. By one year post-transplant, T-cell counts and diversity largely arose from T cells that were newly produced.

Preparation of the TCRbeta library involved a method that used unique molecular identifiers. One entry per CDR3 protein, called by TCRdb with MiXCR from the PCR reads. The sample lists around 670,000 distinct CDR3 sequences, about an eighth occurring once. Germline loops: CDR1 MNHEY, CDR2 SMNVEV (reference sequence). This CDR3 comprises 15 residues. Trimming cost V 6 bases and J 3 bases, with 15 bases left between them. Note on this clonotype: What it binds is unknown.

V and J are TRBV27 and TRBJ1-5; D gene ambiguous. The sequencing here drew on PBMCs, taken before TCRalphabeta/CD19-depleted stem cell transplant. The clonotype comes from a girl aged 2-10 years with congenital amegakaryocytic thrombocytopenia, due to receive a stem cell transplant. The CDR3 region is CASRLSSLLNQPQHF. CDR3 coding DNA: TGTGCCAGCAGACTGTCGTCGCTGCTCAATCAGCCCCAGCATTTT.